This is a list of T cell receptor beta chains from one sample in a study of T cell responses to AZD1222 COVID-19 vaccine. Assay: immunoSEQ multiplex PCR; the TCRdb copy retains only in-frame clones and omits some. Of 150,000 or so clones in the sample, more than 85% are singletons; the top ten hold 3% to 4.5%. The sequencing used peripheral blood, collected 28 days after the second AZD1222 dose. The origin of the receptors is an adult who received the AZD1222 COVID-19 vaccine. Both conserved end residues are trimmed from each CDR3. The order of the fields is clone size, J gene, V gene, CDR3 protein. Size is omitted from some rows. Given values are once, few, many or a class for expanded clones.

abundance: NA; j_gene: TRBJ2-2; v_gene: TRBV7-6; CDR3aa: ASSFGTGLTGELF
abundance: NA; j_gene: TRBJ1-5; v_gene: TRBV15; CDR3aa: ATSRGDQPQH
abundance: NA; j_gene: TRBJ1-5; v_gene: TRBV28; CDR3aa: ASSFPPDQPQH
abundance: NA; j_gene: TRBJ1-4; v_gene: TRBV3-1/TRBV3-2; CDR3aa: ASRGRYNEKLF
abundance: NA; j_gene: TRBJ1-1; v_gene: TRBV3-1/TRBV3-2; CDR3aa: ASSQRVGGTEAF
abundance: NA; j_gene: TRBJ2-7; v_gene: TRBV10-2; CDR3aa: ASSESEQY
abundance: NA; j_gene: TRBJ2-7; v_gene: TRBV20-1; CDR3aa: SASNFLGRWDYEQY
abundance: few; j_gene: TRBJ1-3; v_gene: TRBV10-3; CDR3aa: AITGTGGNTIY
abundance: NA; j_gene: TRBJ2-1; v_gene: TRBV9; CDR3aa: ASSVAARIYNEQF
abundance: once; j_gene: TRBJ2-7; v_gene: TRBV4-1; CDR3aa: ASSHGTDSYEQY
abundance: NA; j_gene: TRBJ2-5; v_gene: TRBV29-1; CDR3aa: SAAGSFQETQY
abundance: NA; j_gene: TRBJ2-1; v_gene: TRBV2; CDR3aa: ASSEGIGGAYNEQF
abundance: NA; j_gene: TRBJ1-3; v_gene: TRBV7-9; CDR3aa: AGTADSGNTIY
abundance: NA; j_gene: TRBJ1-4; v_gene: TRBV3-1/TRBV3-2; CDR3aa: ASSQGQGLTNEKLF
abundance: NA; j_gene: TRBJ2-5; v_gene: TRBV3-1/TRBV3-2; CDR3aa: ASSQASGSSETQY
abundance: NA; j_gene: TRBJ2-7; v_gene: TRBV12-3/TRBV12-4; CDR3aa: ASSSAIYEQY
abundance: NA; j_gene: TRBJ2-7; v_gene: TRBV19; CDR3aa: ASSIRDSGYEQY
abundance: NA; j_gene: TRBJ1-6; v_gene: TRBV28; CDR3aa: ASRTGVNSPLH